One sample yielded the 4 T cell receptor beta chains listed below, sequenced in a study of cytomegalovirus exposure and HLA in healthy donors. The PCR was carried out with 60 Vbeta primers and 13 Jbeta primers. The method was immunoSEQ multiplex PCR; TCRdb's version includes in-frame clones alone and lacks a portion of them. In the table there are 99,000 or so clones, 10% of which are singletons. Sequences were obtained from PBMCs. Receptors originate from a man aged 35 to 55 in good health and CMV-seropositive.

This clone has a handful of counts. The V call is TRBV6-1, the J call TRBJ2-7; TRBD1 aligns across 9 bases. The CDR3 runs 15 residues. Germline loops: CDR1 MNHNS, CDR2 SASEGT. The V segment lost 2 bases and the J segment 3 bases; nucleotides outside the gene matches: 5. CDR3 bases: TGTGCCAGCAGTGAAAGGGCGACAGGGGGCTACGAGCAGTACTTC. Residues: CASSERATGGYEQYF.

Only a few counts were recorded for this clone. The chain couples TRBV5-4 to TRBJ2-1; possibly TRBD2 for D (5 bases). The CDR3 is 15 residues long. The germline CDR1 and CDR2 sequences are SGHNT and YYREEE (reference sequence). Deletions cut 4 bases from V and 5 bases from J, with 16 bases between. CDR3: CASSVDRGTDNEQFF. CDR3 nucleotides: TGTGCCAGCAGCGTAGACCGGGGTACCGACAATGAGCAGTTCTTC. Filled out from reference TRBV5-4 and TRBJ2-1, the complete variable domain reads ETGVTQSPTHLIKTRGQQVTLRCSSQSGHNTVSWYQQALGQGPQFIFQYYREEENGRGNFPPRFSGLQFPNYSSELNVNALELDDSALYLCASSVDRGTDNEQFFGPGTRLTVL.

This clone has just a few counts. The chain combines TRBV6-5 with TRBJ2-7, with 7 bases lining up with TRBD2. The J segment lost 4 bases and the V segment lost 3 bases, leaving 9 bases of the junction unmatched. CDR3 length: 15 amino acids. Germline lookup yields CDR1 MNHEY and CDR2 SVGAGI. The CDR3 loop reads CASSYFGGSNYEQYF. The CDR3 coding sequence is TGTGCCAGCAGTTATTTTGGCGGGAGTAATTACGAGCAGTACTTC.

For the CDR3, the DNA is TGCGCCAGCAGACGAGGGGACAGCGGGTATAATTCACCCCTCCACTTT. It is translated as CASRRGDSGYNSPLHF. The chain couples TRBV4-3 to TRBJ1-6; the match to TRBD1 covers 7 bases. V lost 6 bases to trimming and J lost 4 bases; unmatched junction nucleotides: 9. CDR3 length: 16 residues. The germline V gene encodes CDR1 LGHNA and CDR2 YSLEER.